The clone carrying this T cell receptor (beta chain) has ten or more counts. The trim removed 5 bases at V and 1 base at J, leaving 13 bases unmatched. Germline-derived CDR1 and CDR2 are SGHNT and YENEEA. The CDR3 runs to 18 residues. This entry belongs to a study of T cells after yellow fever vaccination. TCRdb called the 5' RACE reads again in MiXCR, with one record for every CDR3 protein. The repertoire consists of about 30,000 distinct CDR3 sequences, with nearly 4.5% occurring once and the leading ten covering 35% to 50%. The TCR originated in a young man who received the YFV17D yellow fever vaccine. The chain recombines TRBV11-3 with TRBJ2-1, with TRBD2 matching over 8 bases. The input for sequencing was CD8+ T cells sorted from PBMCs, taken 5 days after the yellow fever booster vaccination. CDR3 sequence: CASSPFLGSGSSYNEQFF. As DNA, the CDR3 is TGTGCCAGCAGCCCCTTCCTCGGGAGCGGGAGTTCCTACAATGAGCAGTTCTTC.